The 30 T cell receptor beta chains below were found in one sample sequenced in a study of identical twins. One entry per CDR3 protein, called by TCRdb with MiXCR from the 5' RACE reads. The sample contains approximately 220,000 distinct CDR3 sequences, about a tenth of which appear only once. Sequencing was carried out using memory (CD45RO+) T cells sorted from blood. The receptor set was obtained from a young woman in good health.

This clonotype showed up just a few times. J is TRBJ2-3 and V is TRBV9; D not resolved. The CDR3 totals 13 residues. The V end was cut by 5 bases, the J end by 6 bases, with 13 bases between. Germline V gene lookup returns CDR1 SGDLS and CDR2 YYNGEE. The CDR3 nucleotides read TGTGCCAGCAGACCCGTGAAGATTGATACGCAGTATTTT. The encoded protein is CASRPVKIDTQYF.

This clonotype was seen more than once but under ten times. V is TRBV6-1 and J is TRBJ2-1; 8 nucleotides align to TRBD2. The CDR3 contains 15 residues. The ends lost 5 bases at V and 4 bases at J; junction bases unmatched: 7. Germline V gene data show CDR1 as MNHNS and CDR2 as SASEGT. The CDR3 DNA sequence: TGTGCCAGCAGTAGAAGCGGGAGTAGGTACAATGAGCAGTTCTTC. It yields the protein CASSRSGSRYNEQFF.

The CDR3 loop reads CASTRKRELHSGANVLTF. Written as DNA, the CDR3 is TGTGCCAGCACTAGAAAGCGGGAGCTTCATTCTGGGGCCAACGTCCTGACTTTC. The chain links TRBV6-4 to TRBJ2-6; 8 nucleotides match TRBD2. The germline V gene has CDR1 MRHNA and CDR2 SNTAGT. The CDR3 loop spans 18 amino acids. J gave up 1 base and V 7 bases, and 12 bases lay outside the gene matches.

The rearrangement joins TRBV5-6 to TRBJ2-3; D gene unclear. Trimming removed 1 base from V and 4 bases from J, with 22 bases in between. From germline, CDR1 is SGHDT and CDR2 YYEEEE. CDR3 length: 18 amino acids. DNA of the CDR3: TGTGCCAGCAGCTTGAAAGAAGTGAAGTACACCAAGGCAGATACGCAGTATTTT. Translated, it gives CASSLKEVKYTKADTQYF.

CDR3 coding DNA: TGTGCCAGCAGCCCGCAGGGGTCGCGAGAAACTGAAGCTTTCTTT. This sequence encodes CASSPQGSRETEAFF. This sequence joins TRBV7-2 and TRBJ1-1; a possible D gene is TRBD1 (6 bases). Germline V CDR1 and CDR2: SGHTA, FQGNSA. This CDR3 has 15 amino acids. The V end lost 5 bases, the J end lost 5 bases, and 18 bases lay between the germline ends.

This clonotype was observed at least ten times. The genes are TRBV5-1 and TRBJ2-1; D not resolved. V lost 0 bases and J lost 10, with 5 bases in between. In germline, CDR1 is SGHRS, CDR2 YFSETQ. The CDR3 has 11 residues. The CDR3, as DNA: TGCGCCAGCAGCTTGGGGGAAGAGCAGTTCTTC. This translates into CASSLGEEQFF.

This clonotype came up a few times. The chain has TRBV20-1 and TRBJ2-3; TRBD2 might be the D (6 bases). Germline CDR1 and CDR2: DFQATT and SNEGSKA (reference sequence). This CDR3 region has 16 residues. V lost 3 bases, J lost 4 bases, and 20 bases lay in between. The CDR3: CSASKSVAVGADTQYF. The CDR3 bases are TGCAGTGCTAGCAAATCGGTAGCGGTGGGTGCAGATACGCAGTATTTT.

The J gene is TRBJ2-7, the V gene TRBV27; 8 bases map to TRBD2. Germline CDR1 MNHEY, CDR2 SMNVEV (reference sequence). The CDR3 contains 15 residues. The V gene end was trimmed by 6 bases and the J gene end by 4 bases; junction bases not matched to a gene: 11. The CDR3 loop reads CASSTGRLANYEQYF. In nucleotides, the CDR3 is TGTGCCAGCAGCACCGGGCGACTAGCGAATTACGAGCAGTACTTC.

This clonotype was detected only a few times. The chain has TRBV25-1 and TRBJ1-6; D remains ambiguous. V gave up 5 bases and J gave up 7 bases, with 12 bases separating them. Germline assignment: CDR1 MGHDK and CDR2 SYGVNS. The CDR3 is 14 amino acids. CDR3: CASSRPERNSPLHF. CDR3 sequence (DNA): TGTGCCAGCAGTAGGCCGGAACGAAATTCACCCCTCCACTTT.

This clonotype was observed a few times. This chain joins TRBV7-9 and TRBJ1-2, with TRBD1 as a possible D gene (5 bases). V dropped 5 bases and J dropped 8 bases, with 12 bases sitting between them. The CDR3 sequence is 12 residues long. CDR1 is SEHNR and CDR2 is FQNEAQ in the germline V gene (reference sequence). The CDR3 region is CASSGRDGGYTF. The DNA for the CDR3 is TGTGCCAGCAGCGGCCGGGACGGGGGCTACACCTTC. Together with reference TRBV7-9 and TRBJ1-2, the CDR3 gives the full variable domain: DTGVSQNPRHKITKRGQNVTFRCDPISEHNRLYWYRQTLGQGPEFLTYFQNEAQLEKSRLLSDRFSAERPKGSFSTLEIQRTEQGDSAMYLCASSGRDGGYTFGSGTRLTVV.

The gene calls are TRBV2 and TRBJ2-2, with 7 positions matching TRBD1. Trimming took 6 bases from V and 7 from J; bases not matched to a gene: 5. The CDR3 spans 13 residues. Germline CDR1 is SNHLY and CDR2 is FYNNEI. CDR3 nucleotide sequence: TGTGCCAGCAGCGTTGACAGGGACGGGGAGCTGTTTTTT. Protein: CASSVDRDGELFF.

The V and J genes are TRBV4-2 and TRBJ2-7, with 7 bases fitting TRBD1. The ends lost 1 base at V and 0 bases at J; junction bases unmatched: 6. The CDR3 runs 16 residues. Looked up from germline, CDR1 is LGHNA and CDR2 is YNFKEQ. The CDR3 coding sequence is TGTGCCAGCAGCCAAGGGCGGACAGGCCTCTCCTACGAGCAGTACTTC. Translation: CASSQGRTGLSYEQYF.

The V and J genes are TRBV5-5 and TRBJ2-1, with 8 bases that match TRBD1. From germline, CDR1 is SGHKS and CDR2 YYEKEE (reference sequence). J was trimmed by 6 bases and V by 3 bases; bases with no gene match: 14. The CDR3 contains 17 residues. The CDR3 sequence: CASSYRQGTNGGNEQFF. For the CDR3, the DNA is TGTGCCAGCAGCTATCGACAGGGGACGAACGGTGGCAATGAGCAGTTCTTC.

This clonotype was observed at least ten times. V usage is TRBV20-1 and J usage is TRBJ2-1; D is unresolved. The ends were cut back, 1 base at V and 4 bases at J, with 2 bases in the middle. Germline-derived CDR1 and CDR2 are DFQATT and SNEGSKA (reference sequence). This CDR3 has 11 amino acids. In DNA form, the CDR3 reads TGCAGTGCTAGAGTATACAATGAGCAGTTCTTC. It specifies CSARVYNEQFF.

This clonotype was found many times. The rearrangement links TRBV20-1 to TRBJ2-7; 11 bases agree with TRBD1. Germline assignment: CDR1 DFQATT and CDR2 SNEGSKA (reference sequence). The CDR3 extends over 15 amino acids. The V segment lost 1 base and the J segment 5 bases; nucleotides outside the gene matches: 7. The CDR3 DNA sequence: TGCAGTGCTAGAGTTGGACAGGGGGCCCCCAACGAGCAGTACTTC. Residues: CSARVGQGAPNEQYF.

This clonotype came up a few times. The chain joins TRBV3-1 to TRBJ2-7; D is unresolved. Germline V gene lookup returns CDR1 LGHDT and CDR2 YNNKEL (reference sequence). The germline V and J ends were trimmed by 2 bases and 3 bases, with 17 bases remaining between them. CDR3 length equals 16 residues. The CDR3 coding sequence is TGTGCCAGCAGCCAAACCCCGAGAGTTACAAGCTACGAGCAGTACTTC. Translating it yields CASSQTPRVTSYEQYF.

The V call is TRBV2, the J call TRBJ2-3; D call uncertain. The germline V and J ends were trimmed by 2 bases and 3 bases, with 6 bases remaining between them. Germline CDR1 reads SNHLY; CDR2 reads FYNNEI. The CDR3 contains 13 residues. CDR3 region: CASSEQLTDTQYF. DNA of the CDR3: TGTGCCAGCAGTGAACAGCTGACAGATACGCAGTATTTT.

The V and J genes are TRBV6-5 and TRBJ2-2; no definite D call. The CDR3 spans 13 residues. Germline-derived CDR1 and CDR2 are MNHEY and SVGAGI. Trimming left V 2 bases short and J 6 bases short, with 7 bases between. CDR3 loop: CASSYLVAGELFF. The CDR3 nucleotides read TGTGCCAGCAGTTACCTGGTGGCCGGGGAGCTGTTTTTT.

This clonotype was observed at least ten times. The chain uses TRBV6-2 or TRBV6-3 and TRBJ2-1; D not certain. Trimming took 2 bases from V and 6 from J, leaving 14 bases between them. Germline V gene data show CDR1 as MNHEY and CDR2 as SVGEGT. The CDR3 is made up of 15 amino acids. The CDR3 sequence: CASSYSVAGRNEQFF. Here the CDR3 DNA reads TGTGCCAGCAGTTACAGTGTGGCAGGACGCAATGAGCAGTTCTTC.

This clonotype was detected ten times or more. The chain couples TRBV27 to TRBJ2-7; 7 nucleotides match TRBD1. The CDR3 contains 15 residues. In germline, CDR1 is MNHEY, CDR2 SMNVEV (reference sequence). J lost 2 bases, V lost 5 bases, and 9 bases had no gene match. The CDR3 DNA sequence: TGTGCCAGCAGTGAGTCAGGGGGTCGTGCCTACGAGCAGTACTTC. Encoded protein: CASSESGGRAYEQYF.

This clonotype was counted between two and nine times. The V call is TRBV20-1, the J call TRBJ1-2; possibly TRBD1 for D (6 bases). The V and J ends lost 5 bases and 11 bases respectively, with 15 bases between them. CDR1 is DFQATT and CDR2 is SNEGSKA in the germline V gene (reference sequence). The CDR3 spans 11 residues. CDR3 sequence reads: CSAQGTDRYTF. For the CDR3, the DNA is TGCAGTGCTCAGGGGACTGATCGTTACACCTTC.

This clonotype was detected only a few times. The chain carries TRBV24-1 and TRBJ2-3, with 9 bases fitting TRBD1. This CDR3 comprises 17 residues. Germline CDR1 and CDR2: KGHDR and SFDVKD. Trimming took 0 bases from V and 4 from J; bases not matched to a gene: 7. The CDR3 DNA reads as TGTGCCACCAGTGATTTGGGACAGGGGTTCGGGGCAGATACGCAGTATTTT. It specifies CATSDLGQGFGADTQYF.

This clonotype was observed a handful of times. This chain uses TRBV11-2 with TRBJ2-7; D not resolved. Between the trimmed V and J ends, which lost 5 bases and 7 bases, there was a span of 21 bases. In germline, CDR1 is SGHAT, CDR2 FQNNGV. The CDR3 loop spans 15 amino acids. The CDR3, as DNA: TGTGCCAGCAGCGTTATGAGGTTCTACTGGGCGGAGCAGTACTTC. The encoded protein is CASSVMRFYWAEQYF.

This clonotype was seen ten or more times. This chain links TRBV20-1 with TRBJ2-7; 9 bases are a match to TRBD1. This CDR3 comprises 14 residues. The J segment lost 3 bases and the V segment lost 5 bases, leaving 8 bases of the junction unmatched. Germline CDR1 DFQATT, CDR2 SNEGSKA (reference sequence). CDR3 sequence: CSAHNPGQGYEQYF. DNA for the CDR3: TGCAGTGCTCATAATCCGGGACAGGGCTACGAGCAGTACTTC.

The chain employs TRBV18 and TRBJ2-3; 14 nucleotides align to TRBD2. The germline CDR1 and CDR2 sequences are KGHSH and LQKENI. The junction had 16 bases not matched to a gene; V was cut back by 5 bases and J by 3 bases. The CDR3 covers 20 residues. This CDR3 reads CASSSVMPGLAGVGTDTQYF. As DNA, the CDR3 is TGTGCCAGCTCATCAGTTATGCCGGGACTAGCGGGAGTGGGAACAGATACGCAGTATTTT.

This rearrangement joins TRBV6-5 to TRBJ1-1; D gene ambiguous. CDR3 length: 13 amino acids. V lost 0 bases to trimming and J lost 7 bases, with 9 bases between them. Germline loops: CDR1 MNHEY, CDR2 SVGAGI. CDR3 loop: CASSYSFRSEAFF. Written as DNA, the CDR3 is TGTGCCAGCAGTTACTCGTTTCGAAGTGAAGCTTTCTTT.

The chain carries TRBV7-9 and TRBJ1-2; perhaps TRBD1 as D (5 bases). The CDR3 has 15 amino acids. Between the trimmed V and J ends, which lost 1 base and 7 bases, there was a span of 16 bases. Germline loops: CDR1 SEHNR, CDR2 FQNEAQ (reference sequence). CDR3 region: CASSLVQTFGGGYTF. DNA of the CDR3: TGTGCCAGCAGCTTAGTACAGACCTTTGGGGGTGGCTACACCTTC.

V and J are TRBV3-1 and TRBJ2-7, with D unresolved. CDR3 length: 14 amino acids. The V gene lost 2 bases and the J gene lost 2 bases, with 10 bases spanning the gap. Germline V lookup: CDR1 LGHDT, CDR2 YNNKEL (reference sequence). This chain's CDR3 is CASSQITRTYEQYF. As DNA, the CDR3 is TGTGCCAGCAGCCAAATCACCAGGACCTACGAGCAGTACTTC.

The genes are TRBV25-1 and TRBJ2-7, with 7 bases that match TRBD1. V trimming: 4 bases; J trimming: 3 bases; junction bases outside the gene matches: 3. The CDR3 extends over 13 amino acids. CDR1 is MGHDK, CDR2 SYGVNS, per germline. The CDR3 region is CASSGWDSYEQYF. The CDR3 bases are TGTGCCAGCAGTGGCTGGGACAGCTACGAGCAGTACTTC.

This rearrangement joins TRBV7-8 to TRBJ2-1, with 9 bases aligning to TRBD2. The CDR3 extends over 16 amino acids. V gave up 2 bases and J gave up 12 bases; unmatched junction bases: 14. CDR1 SGHVS and CDR2 FQNEAQ come from the germline V gene. The CDR3 DNA reads as TGTGCCAGCAGCTTACTCGGTAGCGGGAGTAACCTTGGGCAGTTCTTC. Its translation is CASSLLGSGSNLGQFF.